This T cell receptor (beta chain) was profiled in a study of control samples from healthy donors and cancer patients (dated by TCRdb to the early 2020s). CDR1 and CDR2 were assigned from the germline V gene as SNHLY and FYNNEI. V loses 0 bases, J loses 8 bases, and the germline ends lie 20 bases apart. Inclusive of the bounding cysteine and phenylalanine, the CDR3 is 17 residues long. CDR3 DNA is the only sequence kept; it has 51 bases, read in frame from the first base. A remark on this clone: Its cognate antigen has yet to be identified. It has no much larger one-base neighbor in the sample; base qualities were not kept.

Preparation of the library involved the immunoSEQ multiplex PCR assay. TCRdb re-hosts the immuneACCESS table, in-frame sequences only. Its copies lack some clones; in the studies checked, an unresolved V gene accounts for under half of them, and the cause for the rest is not known. This sample lists some 130,000 clones; about nine tenths were detected once. Around 10% of the sample is taken by the ten largest. Recombination joined TRBV2 with TRBJ2-1; a tentative D match to TRBD1 spans 5 bases. Sequenced input: blood. The receptor's source is a young man in good health. For the CDR3, the sequence is CASSEALPWQGDYEQFF. The nucleotide sequence is TGTGCCAGCAGTGAAGCGCTTCCGTGGCAGGGCGACTATGAGCAGTTCTTC.